This TCR beta chain was observed in a study of shared clonotypes between healthy human individuals. Worth noting for this clone: Its antigen is undetermined. Other nucleotide sequences from this sample produce the same CDR3.

CD45RO-negative, CCR7-selected cells formed the naive CD8 fraction, which excluded terminally differentiated effector memory CD45RA+ cells. Sequencing used immunoSEQ multiplex PCR; TCRdb keeps in-frame clones, though not all of them. The sample contains just over 2,000,000 clones, about 95% of which appear only once. Broader study findings: Generation probability values for non-shared clonotypes were lower than those for clonotypes shared by all four donors.

CDR1 and CDR2 (germline): PRHDT, FYEKMQ (reference sequence). The CDR3 runs 12 residues. V was pared by 4 bases and J by 0 bases, with 1 base between. V usage is TRBV13 and J usage is TRBJ1-5, with unresolved D. The sequence came from a man between 18 and 29 years old in good health. Sequencing was performed on naive CD8+ T cells sorted from blood. DNA for the CDR3: TGTGCCAGCAGCTATAGCAATCAGCCCCAGCATTTT. This sequence encodes CASSYSNQPQHF.